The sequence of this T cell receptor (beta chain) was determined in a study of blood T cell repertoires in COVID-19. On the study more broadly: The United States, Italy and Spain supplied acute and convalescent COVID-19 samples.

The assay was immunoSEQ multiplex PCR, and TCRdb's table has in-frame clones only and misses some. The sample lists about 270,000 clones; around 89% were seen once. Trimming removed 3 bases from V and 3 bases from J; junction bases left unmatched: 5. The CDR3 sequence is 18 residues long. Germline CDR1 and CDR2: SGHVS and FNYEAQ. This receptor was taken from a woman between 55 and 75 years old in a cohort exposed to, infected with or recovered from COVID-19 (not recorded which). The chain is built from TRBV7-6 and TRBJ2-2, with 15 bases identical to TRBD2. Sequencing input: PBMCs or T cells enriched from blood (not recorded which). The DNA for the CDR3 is TGTGCCAGCAGCTTCGGACTAGCGGGAGGGCCGGACACCGGGGAGCTGTTTTTT. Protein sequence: CASSFGLAGGPDTGELFF. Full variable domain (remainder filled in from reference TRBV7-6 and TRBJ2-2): GAGVSQSPRYKVTKRGQDVALRCDPISGHVSLYWYRQALGQGPEFLTYFNYEAQQDKSGLPNDRFSAERPEGSISTLTIQRTEQRDSAMYRCASSFGLAGGPDTGELFFGEGSRLTVL.